This is a list of T cell receptor beta chains from one sample in a study of blood T cell repertoires in COVID-19. TCRdb keeps only in-frame clones here, not all; method: immunoSEQ multiplex PCR. The repertoire holds roughly 260,000 clones, 65% to 90% seen once, with 4% to 6% in the top ten. Sequenced sample: peripheral blood. These receptors came from a woman aged 80 or over with active or convalescent COVID-19. Both conserved end residues are part of each CDR3. The D gene is left open where the match is weak. Size is omitted from some rows. Given values are once, few, many or a class for expanded clones.

j_call d_call v_call clone_size cdr3_aa cdr3_nt
TRBJ2-1 . TRBV12-3/TRBV12-4 few CASSHISSNEQFF TGTGCCAGCAGTCATATCTCCAGTAATGAGCAGTTCTTC
TRBJ2-1 TRBD2 TRBV6-5 . CASMGTSFYNEQFF TGTGCCAGCATGGGGACTAGCTTCTACAATGAGCAGTTCTTC
TRBJ1-1 . TRBV5-1 . CASSLTGRNTEAFF TGCGCCAGCAGCTTGACAGGGAGGAACACTGAAGCTTTCTTT
TRBJ2-1 TRBD2 TRBV7-9 . CASSSFSGRAYEQFF TGTGCCAGCAGCTCATTTAGCGGGAGGGCCTATGAGCAGTTCTTC
TRBJ1-1 . TRBV28 . CASSSIETVQAFF TGTGCCAGCAGCTCTATTGAGACAGTTCAAGCTTTCTTT
TRBJ1-1 . TRBV2 . CASSPHAGVRVGTEAFF TGTGCCAGCAGCCCACACGCGGGGGTCCGGGTTGGCACTGAAGCTTTCTTT
TRBJ1-2 . TRBV7-9 few CASSLDGAGVFYYGYTF TGTGCCAGCAGCTTAGATGGGGCAGGGGTCTTCTACTATGGCTACACCTTC
TRBJ2-7 . TRBV18 . CASSPLGQGSYEQYF TGTGCCAGCTCACCACTGGGGCAGGGAAGCTACGAGCAGTACTTC
TRBJ2-7 . TRBV6-5 once CASNSRGADYEQYF TGTGCCAGCAACTCTCGGGGGGCGGATTACGAGCAGTACTTC
TRBJ1-2 TRBD1 TRBV2 . CASSESTGLGGYTF TGTGCCAGCAGTGAATCGACAGGGCTCGGTGGCTACACCTTC
TRBJ2-3 TRBD2 TRBV20-1 once CSASGLADRGDTQYF TGCAGTGCTAGTGGCCTAGCGGACCGCGGAGATACGCAGTATTTT
TRBJ1-1 . TRBV6-6 . CASSPTGRNTEAFF TGTGCCAGCAGTCCGACAGGCCGAAACACTGAAGCTTTCTTT
TRBJ2-6 . TRBV11-2 once CASSRSSSSGANVLTF TGTGCCAGCAGCCGGTCTAGCTCCTCTGGGGCCAACGTCCTGACTTTC
TRBJ1-6 . TRBV3-1/TRBV3-2 . CASSRSGKSPLHF TGTGCCAGCAGCCGGTCAGGTAAATCACCCCTCCACTTT
TRBJ2-7 . TRBV25-1 few CASSDVGGEQYF TGTGCCAGCAGTGATGTAGGCGGCGAGCAGTACTTC
TRBJ2-1 TRBD2 TRBV10-3 . CAISDRDTGSGNEQFF TGTGCCATCAGTGATCGAGACACGGGTAGCGGGAATGAGCAGTTCTTC
TRBJ2-7 . TRBV7-2 . CASSVTRDEQYF TGTGCCAGCAGCGTTACACGGGACGAGCAGTACTTC
TRBJ1-5 TRBD1 TRBV30 many CAWSDTGVSQPQHF TGTGCCTGGAGTGACACAGGGGTTAGTCAGCCCCAGCATTTT
TRBJ2-3 TRBD1 TRBV5-4 . CASSPTGADTQYF TGTGCCAGCAGCCCCACAGGGGCAGATACGCAGTATTTT
TRBJ1-2 . TRBV11-2 . CASALEGVYGYTF TGTGCCAGCGCCCTCGAGGGGGTATATGGCTACACCTTC